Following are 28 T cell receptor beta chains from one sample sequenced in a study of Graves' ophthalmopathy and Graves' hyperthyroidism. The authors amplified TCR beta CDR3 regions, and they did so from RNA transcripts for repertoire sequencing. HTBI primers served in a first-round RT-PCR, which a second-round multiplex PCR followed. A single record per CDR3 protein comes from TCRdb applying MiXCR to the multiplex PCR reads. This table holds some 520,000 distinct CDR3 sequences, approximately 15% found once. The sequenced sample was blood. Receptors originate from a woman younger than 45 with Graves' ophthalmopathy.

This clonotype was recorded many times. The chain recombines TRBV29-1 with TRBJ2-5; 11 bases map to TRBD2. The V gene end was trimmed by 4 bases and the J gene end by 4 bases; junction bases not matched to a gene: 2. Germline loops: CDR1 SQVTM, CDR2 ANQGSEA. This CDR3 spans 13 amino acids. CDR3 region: CSVAGLAGETQYF. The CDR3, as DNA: TGCAGCGTTGCCGGACTAGCGGGAGAGACCCAGTACTTC.

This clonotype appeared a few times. The CDR3 loop is CASRFTGYANTGELFF. DNA of the CDR3: TGCGCCAGCCGATTCACAGGGTACGCGAACACCGGGGAGCTGTTTTTT. The chain links TRBV10-2 to TRBJ2-2; weak D call: TRBD1 (6 bases). Germline V lookup: CDR1 WSHSY, CDR2 SAAADI. This CDR3 is 16 amino acids long. Trimming cost V 8 bases and J 0 bases, with 16 bases left between them.

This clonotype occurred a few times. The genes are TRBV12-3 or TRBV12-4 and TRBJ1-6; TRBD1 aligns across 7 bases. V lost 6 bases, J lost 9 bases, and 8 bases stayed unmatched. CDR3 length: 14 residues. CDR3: CASRLTGDSSPLHF. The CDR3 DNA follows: TGTGCCAGCAGGCTTACAGGGGACAGTTCACCCCTCCACTTT.

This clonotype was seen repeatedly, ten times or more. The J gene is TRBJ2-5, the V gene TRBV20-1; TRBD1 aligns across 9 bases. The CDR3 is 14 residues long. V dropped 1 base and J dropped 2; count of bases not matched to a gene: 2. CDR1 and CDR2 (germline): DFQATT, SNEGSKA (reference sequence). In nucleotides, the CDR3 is TGCAGTGCTAGAGCCGGGACAGGGCAAGAGACCCAGTACTTC. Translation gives CSARAGTGQETQYF.

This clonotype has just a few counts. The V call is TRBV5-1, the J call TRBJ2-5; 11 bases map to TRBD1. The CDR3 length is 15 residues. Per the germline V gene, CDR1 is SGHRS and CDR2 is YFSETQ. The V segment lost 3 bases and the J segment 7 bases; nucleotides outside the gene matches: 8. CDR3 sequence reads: CASSSMDRGRGTQYF. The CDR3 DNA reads TGCGCCAGCAGCTCAATGGACAGGGGGCGCGGGACCCAGTACTTC.

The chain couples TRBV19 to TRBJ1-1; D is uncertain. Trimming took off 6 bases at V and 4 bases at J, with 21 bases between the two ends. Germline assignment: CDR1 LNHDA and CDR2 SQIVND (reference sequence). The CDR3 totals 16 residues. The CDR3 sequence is CASRSFRGNFGTEAFF. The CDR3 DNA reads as TGTGCCAGTAGATCCTTTCGAGGGAACTTTGGCACTGAAGCTTTCTTT.

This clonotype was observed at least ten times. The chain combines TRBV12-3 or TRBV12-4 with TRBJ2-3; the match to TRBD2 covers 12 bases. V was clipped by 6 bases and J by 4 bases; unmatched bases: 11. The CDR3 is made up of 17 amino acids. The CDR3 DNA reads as TGTGCCAGCAGCTCCACTAGCGGGAGGTGGAATTCAGATACGCAGTATTTT. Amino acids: CASSSTSGRWNSDTQYF.

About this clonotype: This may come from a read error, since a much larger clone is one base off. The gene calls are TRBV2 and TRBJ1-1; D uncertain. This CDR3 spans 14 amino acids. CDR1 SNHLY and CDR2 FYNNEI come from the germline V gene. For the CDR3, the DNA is TGTGCCAGCTGTGACGGGTTCGGGAACACTGAAGCTTTCTTT. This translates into CASCDGFGNTEAFF. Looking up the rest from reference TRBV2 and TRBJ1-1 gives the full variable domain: EPEVTQTPSHQVTQMGQEVILRCVPISNHLYFYWYRQILGQKVEFLVSFYNNEISEKSEIFDDQFSVERPDGSNFTLKIRSTKLEDSAMYFCASCDGFGNTEAFFGQGTRLTVV.

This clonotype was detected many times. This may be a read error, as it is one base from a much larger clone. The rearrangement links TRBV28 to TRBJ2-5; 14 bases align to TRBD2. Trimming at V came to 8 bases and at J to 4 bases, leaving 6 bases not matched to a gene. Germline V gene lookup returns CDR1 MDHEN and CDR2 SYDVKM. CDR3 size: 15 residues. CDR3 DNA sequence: TGTGCCAGCGGGCGACTAGCGGGGGGGTTAGAGACCCAGTACTTC. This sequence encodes CASGRLAGGLETQYF.

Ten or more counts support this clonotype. Written as DNA, the CDR3 is TGTGCCAGCAGTTCACAGGGGCTCCGCAATCAGCCCCAGCATTTT. It is translated as CASSSQGLRNQPQHF. The chain is built from TRBV12-3 or TRBV12-4 and TRBJ1-5; 7 positions match TRBD1. With 4 bases clipped from V and 2 bases from J, the junction kept 5 bases outside the gene matches. The CDR3 length is 15 residues.

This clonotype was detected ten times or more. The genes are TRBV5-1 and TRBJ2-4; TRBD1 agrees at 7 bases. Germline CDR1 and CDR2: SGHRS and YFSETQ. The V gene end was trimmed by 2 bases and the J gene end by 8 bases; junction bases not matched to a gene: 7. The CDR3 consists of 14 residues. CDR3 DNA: TGCGCCAGCAGCTTAGGACAGGCGGTGGACATTCAGTACTTC. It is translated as CASSLGQAVDIQYF.

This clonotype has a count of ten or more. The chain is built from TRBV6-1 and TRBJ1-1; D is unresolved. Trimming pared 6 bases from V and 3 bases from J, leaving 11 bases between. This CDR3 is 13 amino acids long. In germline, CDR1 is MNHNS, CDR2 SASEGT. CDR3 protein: CASRLGVYTEAFF. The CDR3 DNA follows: TGTGCCAGCAGGTTGGGTGTGTACACTGAAGCTTTCTTT.

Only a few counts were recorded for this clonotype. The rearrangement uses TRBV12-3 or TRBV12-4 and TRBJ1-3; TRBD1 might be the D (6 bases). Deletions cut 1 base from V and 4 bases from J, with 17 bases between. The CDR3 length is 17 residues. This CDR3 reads CASSLGSWQGHGNTIYF. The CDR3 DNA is TGTGCCAGCAGTTTAGGGTCTTGGCAGGGGCACGGAAACACCATATATTTT.

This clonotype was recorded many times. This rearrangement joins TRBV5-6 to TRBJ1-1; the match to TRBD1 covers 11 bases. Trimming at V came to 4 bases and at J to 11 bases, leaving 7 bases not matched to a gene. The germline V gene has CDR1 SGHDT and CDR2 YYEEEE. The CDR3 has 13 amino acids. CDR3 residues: CASSPGTGGFAFF. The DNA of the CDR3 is TGTGCCAGCAGCCCCGGGACAGGGGGTTTTGCTTTCTTT.

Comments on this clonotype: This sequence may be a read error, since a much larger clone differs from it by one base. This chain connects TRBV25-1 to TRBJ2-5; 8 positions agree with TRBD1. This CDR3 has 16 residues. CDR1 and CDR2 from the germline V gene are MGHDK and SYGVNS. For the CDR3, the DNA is TGTGCCAGCAGTGAATGGGTGACAGGGGAGGAAGAGACCCAGGACTTC. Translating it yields CASSEWVTGEEETQDF. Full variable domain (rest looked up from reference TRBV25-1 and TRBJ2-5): EADIYQTPRYLVIGTGKKITLECSQTMGHDKMYWYQQDPGMELHLIHYSYGVNSTEKGDLSSESTVSRIRTEHFPLTLESARPSHTSQYLCASSEWVTGEEETQDFGPGTRLLVL.

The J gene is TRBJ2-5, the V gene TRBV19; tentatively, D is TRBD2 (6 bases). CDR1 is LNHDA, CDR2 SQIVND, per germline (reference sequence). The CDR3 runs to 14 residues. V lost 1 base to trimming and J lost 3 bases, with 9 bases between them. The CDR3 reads CASSIGPGEETQYF. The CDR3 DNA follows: TGTGCCAGTAGTATAGGCCCGGGGGAAGAGACCCAGTACTTC.

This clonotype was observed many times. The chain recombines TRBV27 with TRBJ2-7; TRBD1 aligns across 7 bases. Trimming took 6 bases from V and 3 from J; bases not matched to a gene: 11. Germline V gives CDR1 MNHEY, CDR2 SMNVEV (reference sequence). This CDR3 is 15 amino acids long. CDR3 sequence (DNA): TGTGCCAGCAGCGGACCGACAGGGAACTTCTACGAGCAGTACTTC. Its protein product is CASSGPTGNFYEQYF.

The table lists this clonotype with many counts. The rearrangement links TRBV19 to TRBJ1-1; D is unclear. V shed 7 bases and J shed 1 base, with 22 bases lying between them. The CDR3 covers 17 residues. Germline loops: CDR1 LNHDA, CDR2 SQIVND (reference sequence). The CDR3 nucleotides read TGTGCCAGTACCGCCCAGGCCCCACAGTCACCGAACACTGAAGCTTTCTTT. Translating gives CASTAQAPQSPNTEAFF.

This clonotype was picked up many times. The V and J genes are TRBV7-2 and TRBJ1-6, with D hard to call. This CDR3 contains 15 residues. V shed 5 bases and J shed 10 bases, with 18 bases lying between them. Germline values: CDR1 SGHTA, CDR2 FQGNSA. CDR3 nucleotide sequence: TGTGCCAGCAGCCACACGGACGGGCCTTGGTCACCCCTCCACTTT. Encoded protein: CASSHTDGPWSPLHF. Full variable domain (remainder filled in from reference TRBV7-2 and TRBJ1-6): GAGVSQSPSNKVTEKGKDVELRCDPISGHTALYWYRQSLGQGLEFLIYFQGNSAPDKSGLPSDRFSAERTGGSVSTLTIQRTQQEDSAVYLCASSHTDGPWSPLHFGNGTRLTVT.

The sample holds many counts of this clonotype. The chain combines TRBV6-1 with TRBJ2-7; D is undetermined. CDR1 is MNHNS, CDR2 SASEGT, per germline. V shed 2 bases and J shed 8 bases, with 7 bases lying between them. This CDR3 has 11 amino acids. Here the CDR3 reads CASSEKAQQYF. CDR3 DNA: TGTGCCAGCAGTGAAAAGGCACAGCAGTACTTC.

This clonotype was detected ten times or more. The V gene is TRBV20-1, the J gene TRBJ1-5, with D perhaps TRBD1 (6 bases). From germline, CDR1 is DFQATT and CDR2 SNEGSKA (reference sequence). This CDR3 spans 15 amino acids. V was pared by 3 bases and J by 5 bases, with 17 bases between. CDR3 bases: TGCAGTGCTAGGGACGGGGGCCGCTTAGATCAGCCCCAGCATTTT. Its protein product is CSARDGGRLDQPQHF.

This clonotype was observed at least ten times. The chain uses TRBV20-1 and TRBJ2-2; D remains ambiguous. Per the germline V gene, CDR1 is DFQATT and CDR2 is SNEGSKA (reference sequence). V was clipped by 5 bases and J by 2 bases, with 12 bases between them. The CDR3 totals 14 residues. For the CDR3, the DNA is TGCAGTGCTCTAAGAGATTACAACACCGGGGAGCTGTTTTTT. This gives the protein CSALRDYNTGELFF.

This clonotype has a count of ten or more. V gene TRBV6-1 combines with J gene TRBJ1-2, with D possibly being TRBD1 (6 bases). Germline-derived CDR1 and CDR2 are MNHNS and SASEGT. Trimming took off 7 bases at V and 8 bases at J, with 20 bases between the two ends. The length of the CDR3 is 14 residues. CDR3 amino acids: CASTYRTGGRGYTF. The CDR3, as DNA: TGTGCCAGCACCTACCGAACCGGGGGGCGAGGCTACACCTTC.

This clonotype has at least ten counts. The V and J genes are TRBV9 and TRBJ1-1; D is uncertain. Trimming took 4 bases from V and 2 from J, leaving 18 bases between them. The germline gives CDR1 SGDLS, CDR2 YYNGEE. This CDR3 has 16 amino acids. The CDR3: CASSISGSLPNTEAFF. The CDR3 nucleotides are TGTGCCAGCAGCATTTCCGGGAGTTTACCTAACACTGAAGCTTTCTTT.

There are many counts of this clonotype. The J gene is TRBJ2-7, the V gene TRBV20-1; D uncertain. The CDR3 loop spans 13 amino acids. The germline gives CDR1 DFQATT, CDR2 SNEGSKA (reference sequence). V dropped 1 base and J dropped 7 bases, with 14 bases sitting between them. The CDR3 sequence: CSARANYAKEQYF. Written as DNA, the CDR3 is TGCAGTGCTAGAGCAAACTACGCGAAAGAGCAGTACTTC.

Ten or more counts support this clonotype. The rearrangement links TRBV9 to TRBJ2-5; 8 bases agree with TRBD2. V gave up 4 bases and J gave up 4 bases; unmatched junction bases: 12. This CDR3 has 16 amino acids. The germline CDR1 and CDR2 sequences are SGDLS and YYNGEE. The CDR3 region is CASSPLSGGAGETQYF. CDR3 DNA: TGTGCCAGCAGCCCCCTGTCGGGGGGGGCCGGAGAGACCCAGTACTTC.

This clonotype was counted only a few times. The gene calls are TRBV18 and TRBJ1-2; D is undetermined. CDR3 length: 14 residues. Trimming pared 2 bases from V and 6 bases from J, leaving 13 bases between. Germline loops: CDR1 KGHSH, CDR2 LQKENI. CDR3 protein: CASSPEAAPNGYTF. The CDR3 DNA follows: TGTGCCAGCTCACCAGAAGCAGCGCCGAATGGCTACACCTTC.

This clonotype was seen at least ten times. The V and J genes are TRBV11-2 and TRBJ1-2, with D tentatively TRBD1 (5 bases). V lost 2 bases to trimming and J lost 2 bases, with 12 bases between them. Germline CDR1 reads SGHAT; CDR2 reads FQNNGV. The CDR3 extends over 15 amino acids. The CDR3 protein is CASSLRTDTNYGYTF. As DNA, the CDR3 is TGTGCCAGCAGCTTACGCACGGACACCAACTATGGCTACACCTTC. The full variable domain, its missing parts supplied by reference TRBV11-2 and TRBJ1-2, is EAGVAQSPRYKIIEKRQSVAFWCNPISGHATLYWYQQILGQGPKLLIQFQNNGVVDDSQLPKDRFSAERLKGVDSTLKIQPAKLEDSAVYLCASSLRTDTNYGYTFGSGTRLTVV.